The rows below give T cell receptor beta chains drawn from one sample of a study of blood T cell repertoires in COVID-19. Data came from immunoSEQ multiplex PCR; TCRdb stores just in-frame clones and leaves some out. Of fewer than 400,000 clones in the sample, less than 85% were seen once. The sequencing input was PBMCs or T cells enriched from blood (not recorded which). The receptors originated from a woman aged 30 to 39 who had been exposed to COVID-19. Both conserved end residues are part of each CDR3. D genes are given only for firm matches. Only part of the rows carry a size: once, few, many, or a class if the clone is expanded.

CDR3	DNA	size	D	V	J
CASSPLGGSGGNQPQHF	TGTGCCAGCAGCCCCCTTGGGGGTTCGGGAGGCAATCAGCCCCAGCATTTT	.	.	TRBV14	TRBJ1-5
CAWSVRTGILYEQYF	TGTGCCTGGAGTGTACGGACAGGGATACTCTACGAGCAGTACTTC	.	TRBD1	TRBV30	TRBJ2-7
CASSLNSQETQYF	TGTGCCAGCAGCTTAAACTCGCAAGAGACCCAGTACTTC	.	.	TRBV11-3	TRBJ2-5
CASSMLPVTGELTQYF	TGTGCCAGTAGTATGCTTCCGGTTACGGGGGAATTGACCCAGTACTTC	.	.	TRBV19	TRBJ2-5
CASSDFGSSGNTIYF	TGTGCCAGCAGCGATTTCGGGAGCTCTGGAAACACCATATATTTT	.	.	TRBV9	TRBJ1-3
CASSFAGVYEQYF	TGTGCCAGCAGCTTCGCCGGGGTCTACGAGCAGTACTTC	.	.	TRBV11-2	TRBJ2-7
CASGYRGGYTEAFF	TGTGCCAGCGGTTATAGGGGGGGTTACACTGAAGCTTTCTTT	once	.	TRBV28	TRBJ1-1
CASSQGQPQHF	TGTGCCAGCAGCCAGGGGCAGCCCCAGCATTTT	.	.	TRBV6-2/TRBV6-3	TRBJ1-5
CASSGDRGRETQYF	TGTGCCAGCAGCGGGGACAGGGGACGCGAGACCCAGTACTTC	.	TRBD1	TRBV7-2	TRBJ2-5
CASSRGHQPQHF	TGTGCCAGCAGTAGAGGGCACCAGCCCCAGCATTTT	few	.	TRBV6-5	TRBJ1-5